A single sample gave rise to the 5 T cell receptor beta chains below, sequenced in a study of regulatory T cells in long-lasting Graves disease. Time point given: persistent/refractory GD, antithyroid drugs over 5 years with positive TRAb. The TCR library was prepared using RNA isolated from PBMCs. Arm-PCR of CDR3 regions with iRepertoire HTBI primers generated TCR beta libraries. TCRdb re-called the multiplex PCR reads with MiXCR, one entry per CDR3 protein. The sample holds roughly 500,000 distinct CDR3 sequences, roughly 22% seen once. Source: peripheral blood mononuclear cells (PBMCs), taken when the disease was refractory, from a patient treated with antithyroid drugs. These receptor sequences come from a female donor with Graves disease.

This clonotype was picked up many times. J is TRBJ1-1 and V is TRBV12-3 or TRBV12-4; no clear D. V was trimmed by 1 base and J by 2 bases, leaving 11 bases between them. The CDR3 runs 15 residues. CDR3: CASSLGQPFNTEAFF. The CDR3 region has the DNA TGTGCCAGCAGTTTAGGGCAGCCATTCAACACTGAAGCTTTCTTT.

In its sample, this clonotype was seen once. CDR3 DNA: TGTGCCAGCTTGGGCCCTCTGAACTCTGGGGCCAACGTCCTGACTTTC. It yields the protein CASLGPLNSGANVLTF. The chain has TRBV2 and TRBJ2-6; D unclear. V lost 8 bases to trimming and J lost 0 bases, with 14 bases between them. The CDR3 loop spans 16 amino acids. The V gene's germline CDR1 is SNHLY and CDR2 FYNNEI. Supplemented by reference TRBV2 and TRBJ2-6, the full variable domain reads EPEVTQTPSHQVTQMGQEVILRCVPISNHLYFYWYRQILGQKVEFLVSFYNNEISEKSEIFDDQFSVERPDGSNFTLKIRSTKLEDSAMYFCASLGPLNSGANVLTFGAGSRLTVL.

This clonotype was seen repeatedly, ten times or more. The chain joins TRBV7-9 to TRBJ2-7, with D possibly matching TRBD1 (6 bases). V was clipped by 6 bases and J by 0 bases, with 12 bases between them. Germline V gene sequence: CDR1 SEHNR, CDR2 FQNEAQ (reference sequence). The CDR3 sequence is 14 residues long. The CDR3 DNA reads TGTGCCAGCAGTTCCGGGACATTCTCCTACGAGCAGTACTTC. This encodes CASSSGTFSYEQYF.

On this clonotype itself: Given a much more abundant clone one base away, this may be a read error. The V and J genes are TRBV20-1 and TRBJ2-7, with D uncertain. V was clipped by 4 bases and J by 1 base, with 14 bases between them. The CDR3 consists of 14 residues. Germline V gives CDR1 DFQATT, CDR2 SNEGSKA (reference sequence). The CDR3 here is CSAKDRADSYEQYF. Written as DNA, the CDR3 is TGCAGTGCTAAAGATAGGGCGGATTCCTACGAGCAGTACTTC.

Worth noting for this clonotype: One end of the junction does not line up with germline, which may come from a read error. The chain has TRBV7-3 and TRBJ1-3; D is unclear. The CDR3 runs 16 residues. The germline CDR1 and CDR2 sequences are SGHTA and FQGTGA. CDR3 region: CASSLRPVDSRNTIYF. The DNA of the CDR3 is TGTGCCAGCAGCTTAAGACCCGTCGACTCTAGAAACACCATATATTTT.